This T cell receptor (beta chain) was observed in a study of blood T cell repertoires in COVID-19. Patients of the Seattle cohort, enrolled during active infection, were followed longitudinally. Trimming removed 5 bases at V and 6 bases at J, with 13 bases between. The CDR3 loop spans 13 amino acids. Original analysis: Estimated nucleated cell counts came from reference gene primer amplification. The assay was immunoSEQ multiplex PCR, and TCRdb's table has in-frame clones only and misses some. For V, J and clone size, that table is used; D and trimming come from the DNA. The sample has about 170,000 clones; approximately 84% are singletons.

The receptor's source is a woman older than 75 with COVID-19, enrolled during active disease. Sequenced material: peripheral blood. This chain connects TRBV12-3 or TRBV12-4 to TRBJ1-2, with D possibly being TRBD1 (6 bases). The CDR3 sequence is CASSPQGTHGYTF. The CDR3 DNA reads TGTGCCAGCAGTCCTCAGGGGACCCATGGCTACACCTTC.